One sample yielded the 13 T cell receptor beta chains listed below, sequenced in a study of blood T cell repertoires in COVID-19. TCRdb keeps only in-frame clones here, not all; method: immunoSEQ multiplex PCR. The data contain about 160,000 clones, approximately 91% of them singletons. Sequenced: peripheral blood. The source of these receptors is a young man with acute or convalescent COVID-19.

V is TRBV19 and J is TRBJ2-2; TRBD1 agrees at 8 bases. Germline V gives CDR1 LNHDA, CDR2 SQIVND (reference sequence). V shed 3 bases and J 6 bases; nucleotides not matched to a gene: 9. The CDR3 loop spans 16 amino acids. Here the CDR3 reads CASSMWPGGVAGELFF. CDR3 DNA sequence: TGTGCCAGTAGTATGTGGCCAGGGGGCGTCGCCGGGGAGCTGTTTTTT. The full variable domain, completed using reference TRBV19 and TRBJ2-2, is DGGITQSPKYLFRKEGQNVTLSCEQNLNHDAMYWYRQDPGQGLRLIYYSQIVNDFQKGDIAEGYSVSREKKESFPLTVTSAQKNPTAFYLCASSMWPGGVAGELFFGEGSRLTVL.

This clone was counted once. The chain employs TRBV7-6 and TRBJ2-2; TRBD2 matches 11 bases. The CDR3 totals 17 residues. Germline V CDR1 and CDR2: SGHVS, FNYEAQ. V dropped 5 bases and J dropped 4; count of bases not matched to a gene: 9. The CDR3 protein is CASSRSGTSGLTGELFF. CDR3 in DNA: TGTGCCAGCAGCCGATCCGGGACTAGCGGCCTCACCGGGGAGCTGTTTTTT. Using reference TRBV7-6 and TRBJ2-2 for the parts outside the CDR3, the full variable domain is GAGVSQSPRYKVTKRGQDVALRCDPISGHVSLYWYRQALGQGPEFLTYFNYEAQQDKSGLPNDRFSAERPEGSISTLTIQRTEQRDSAMYRCASSRSGTSGLTGELFFGEGSRLTVL.

The DNA of the CDR3 is TGTGCCAGCAGCTTAAGCGTAGGCAATCAGCCCCAGCATTTT. Residues: CASSLSVGNQPQHF. This chain links TRBV11-2 with TRBJ1-5; D is uncertain. CDR3 length: 14 residues. The germline V gene has CDR1 SGHAT and CDR2 FQNNGV. V gave up 2 bases and J gave up 2 bases, with 7 bases separating them.

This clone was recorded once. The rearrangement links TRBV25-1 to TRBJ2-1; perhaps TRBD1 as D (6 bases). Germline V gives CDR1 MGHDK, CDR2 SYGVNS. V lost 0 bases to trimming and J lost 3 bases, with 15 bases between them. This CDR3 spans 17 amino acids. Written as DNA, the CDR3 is TGTGCCAGCAGTGAATATACTGGAGACAGGAACTACAATGAGCAGTTCTTC. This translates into CASSEYTGDRNYNEQFF.

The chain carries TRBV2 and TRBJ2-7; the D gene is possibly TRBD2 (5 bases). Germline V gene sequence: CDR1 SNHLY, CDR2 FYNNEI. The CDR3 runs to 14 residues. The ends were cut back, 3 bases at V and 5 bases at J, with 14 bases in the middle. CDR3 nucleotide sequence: TGTGCCAGCAGTGATGCATGGACCGGGAACGAGCAGTACTTC. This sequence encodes CASSDAWTGNEQYF.

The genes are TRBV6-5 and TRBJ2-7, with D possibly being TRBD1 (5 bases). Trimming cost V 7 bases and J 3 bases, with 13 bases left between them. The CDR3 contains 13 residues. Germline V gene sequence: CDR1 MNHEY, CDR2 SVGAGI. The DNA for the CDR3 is TGTGCCAGCACTTCCAGGGTAAGCTACGAGCAGTACTTC. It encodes CASTSRVSYEQYF.

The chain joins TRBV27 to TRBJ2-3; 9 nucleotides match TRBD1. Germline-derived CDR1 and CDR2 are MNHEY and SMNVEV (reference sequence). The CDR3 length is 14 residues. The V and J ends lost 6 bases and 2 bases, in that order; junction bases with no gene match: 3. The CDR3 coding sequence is TGTGCCAGCAGGCGGACAGGGGCCACAGATACGCAGTATTTT. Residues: CASRRTGATDTQYF.

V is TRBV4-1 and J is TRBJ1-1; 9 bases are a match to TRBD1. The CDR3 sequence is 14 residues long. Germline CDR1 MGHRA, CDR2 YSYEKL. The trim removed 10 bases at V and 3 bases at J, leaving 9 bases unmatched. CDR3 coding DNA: TGCGCCACCGGAAGACAGGGGGAGGACACTGAAGCTTTCTTT. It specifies CATGRQGEDTEAFF.

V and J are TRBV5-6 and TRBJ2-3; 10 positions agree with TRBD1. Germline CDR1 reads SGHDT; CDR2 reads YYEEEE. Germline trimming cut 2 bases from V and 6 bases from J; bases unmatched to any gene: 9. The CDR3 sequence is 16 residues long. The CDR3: CASSLPGQGSWDTQYF. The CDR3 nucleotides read TGTGCCAGCAGCTTACCGGGACAGGGGTCGTGGGATACGCAGTATTTT.

The CDR3 region has the DNA TGTGCCAGCAGTCTTTATAGACCAGGGGATAACACTGAAGCTTTCTTT. As protein: CASSLYRPGDNTEAFF. This chain connects TRBV2 to TRBJ1-1; tentatively, D is TRBD1 (6 bases). Germline CDR1 and CDR2: SNHLY and FYNNEI. The V end was cut by 5 bases, the J end by 2 bases, with 18 bases between. The CDR3 runs 16 residues.

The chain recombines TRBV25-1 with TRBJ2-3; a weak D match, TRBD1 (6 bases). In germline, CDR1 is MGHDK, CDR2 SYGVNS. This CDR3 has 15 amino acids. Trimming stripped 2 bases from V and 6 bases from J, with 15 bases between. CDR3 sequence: CASSEVNRVWDTQYF. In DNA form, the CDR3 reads TGTGCCAGCAGTGAAGTTAACAGGGTGTGGGATACGCAGTATTTT. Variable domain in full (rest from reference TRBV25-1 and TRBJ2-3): EADIYQTPRYLVIGTGKKITLECSQTMGHDKMYWYQQDPGMELHLIHYSYGVNSTEKGDLSSESTVSRIRTEHFPLTLESARPSHTSQYLCASSEVNRVWDTQYFGPGTRLTVL.

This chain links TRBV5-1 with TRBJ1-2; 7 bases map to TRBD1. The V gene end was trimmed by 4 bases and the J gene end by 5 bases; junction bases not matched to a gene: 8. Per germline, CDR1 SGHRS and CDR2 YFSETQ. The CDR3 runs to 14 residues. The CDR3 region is CASSIRDSFYGYTF. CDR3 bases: TGCGCCAGCAGCATACGGGACAGCTTTTATGGCTACACCTTC.

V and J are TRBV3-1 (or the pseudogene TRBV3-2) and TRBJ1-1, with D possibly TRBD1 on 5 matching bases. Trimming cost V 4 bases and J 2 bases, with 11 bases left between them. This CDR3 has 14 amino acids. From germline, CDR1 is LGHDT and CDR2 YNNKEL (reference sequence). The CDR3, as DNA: TGTGCCAGCAGCCGGATGACAGCTAACACTGAAGCTTTCTTT. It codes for CASSRMTANTEAFF.